These 26 T cell receptor beta chains were sequenced from one sample in a study of cytomegalovirus exposure and HLA in healthy donors. Vbeta (60) and Jbeta (13) primers were used in the PCR. Only in-frame clones appear in the TCRdb table, and some are missing; sequencing was by immunoSEQ multiplex PCR. There are about 190,000 clones in the sample; roughly four fifths occur only once, and roughly 2.8% lies in the top ten. Material for sequencing was PBMCs. The receptors shown here come from a woman aged 25 to 39 in good health and CMV-seropositive.

This sequence joins TRBV27 and TRBJ2-4; D is possibly TRBD2 (6 bases). V was pared by 6 bases and J by 0 bases, with 12 bases between. Germline values: CDR1 MNHEY, CDR2 SMNVEV (reference sequence). This CDR3 is 15 amino acids long. The CDR3 region is CASSSPGLAKNIQYF. Here the CDR3 DNA reads TGTGCCAGCAGCTCCCCGGGACTAGCCAAAAACATTCAGTACTTC.

The chain uses TRBV28 and TRBJ2-7, with D possibly TRBD2 on 6 matching bases. There are 13 residues in the CDR3. Trimming left V 6 bases short and J 0 bases short, with 9 bases between. Germline CDR1 reads MDHEN; CDR2 reads SYDVKM. CDR3 protein: CASSPGSSYEQYF. The CDR3 DNA reads TGTGCCAGCAGCCCCGGGAGCTCCTACGAGCAGTACTTC.

In this sample, this clone turned up once. The chain combines TRBV6-5 with TRBJ1-1; 9 positions match TRBD1. The length of the CDR3 is 15 residues. The trim removed 2 bases at V and 0 bases at J, leaving 1 base unmatched. Germline V CDR1 and CDR2: MNHEY, SVGAGI. CDR3 sequence: CASSYGDRVNTEAFF. CDR3 coding DNA: TGTGCCAGCAGTTACGGGGACAGGGTGAACACTGAAGCTTTCTTT.

The chain uses TRBV2 and TRBJ2-3, with a tentative D call TRBD2 (6 bases). Germline V gene sequence: CDR1 SNHLY, CDR2 FYNNEI. V shed 6 bases and J shed 3 bases, with 13 bases lying between them. The CDR3 spans 14 residues. For the CDR3, the DNA is TGTGCCAGCAGCCGACTAGGGAGTACAGATACGCAGTATTTT. It is translated as CASSRLGSTDTQYF.

In this sample, this clone turned up a few times. The chain employs TRBV28 and TRBJ2-7, with D perhaps matching TRBD1 (5 bases). Germline CDR1 reads MDHEN; CDR2 reads SYDVKM. CDR3 length: 14 amino acids. The ends were cut back, 6 bases at V and 1 base at J, with 13 bases in the middle. The chain's CDR3 is CASSTPDSSYEQYF. The DNA for the CDR3 is TGTGCCAGCAGCACCCCCGACAGTTCCTACGAGCAGTACTTC.

For this clone: Sequence at one end of the junction differs from germline and may be a read error. This chain connects TRBV7-9 to TRBJ1-1, with D maybe TRBD1 (6 bases). CDR3 length: 15 residues. CDR1 is SEHNR and CDR2 is FQNEAQ in the germline V gene (reference sequence). The CDR3 DNA follows: TGTTCCAGCAGCCTACCGGGACAATTGAACACTGAAGCTTTCTTT. Protein: CSSSLPGQLNTEAFF.

The chain employs TRBV4-2 and TRBJ2-3; 13 bases match TRBD2. The trim removed 0 bases at V and 1 base at J, leaving 10 bases unmatched. The germline gives CDR1 LGHNA, CDR2 YNFKEQ. This CDR3 comprises 20 residues. Here the CDR3 DNA reads TGTGCCAGCAGCCAAGAACGAGAGTTAGGACTAGCGGGAGGCACAGATACGCAGTATTTT. As protein: CASSQERELGLAGGTDTQYF.

The chain recombines TRBV28 with TRBJ2-7, with TRBD2 identical over 12 bases. CDR1 is MDHEN and CDR2 is SYDVKM in the germline V gene. This CDR3 region has 16 residues. V was pared by 3 bases and J by 0 bases, with 3 bases of the junction left unmatched. The CDR3 nucleotides read TGTGCCAGCAGTTTTCTAGCGGGAGGGCCCTCCTACGAGCAGTACTTC. Translation gives CASSFLAGGPSYEQYF. Supplemented by reference TRBV28 and TRBJ2-7, the full variable domain reads DVKVTQSSRYLVKRTGEKVFLECVQDMDHENMFWYRQDPGLGLRLIYFSYDVKMKEKGDIPEGYSVSREKKERFSLILESASTNQTSMYLCASSFLAGGPSYEQYFGPGTRLTVT.

The rearrangement joins TRBV19 to TRBJ2-7, with D possibly being TRBD2 (6 bases). The CDR3 is made up of 13 amino acids. Germline CDR1 reads LNHDA; CDR2 reads SQIVND (reference sequence). Deletions cut 11 bases from V and 3 bases from J, with 17 bases between. The CDR3 protein is CAASPGGNYEQYF. The CDR3 nucleotides are TGTGCCGCATCCCCGGGCGGGAACTACGAGCAGTACTTC.

The genes are TRBV28 and TRBJ2-5, with D possibly matching TRBD2 (5 bases). The J call may not be correct, given that the DNA end is closer to TRBJ2-7. The CDR3 sequence is 14 residues long. From germline, CDR1 is MDHEN and CDR2 SYDVKM. DNA of the CDR3: TGTGCCAGCAGTTTATCTGGCGGCGGGTACGAGCAGTACTTC. It specifies CASSLSGGGYEQYF.

The chain is built from TRBV28 and TRBJ2-7, with TRBD2 matching 7 bases. The V gene's germline CDR1 is MDHEN and CDR2 SYDVKM. Trimming at V came to 3 bases and at J to 6 bases, leaving 11 bases not matched to a gene. CDR3 length equals 15 residues. CDR3 loop: CASSFGGKPGGEQYF. CDR3 DNA: TGTGCCAGCAGTTTTGGCGGGAAGCCGGGGGGCGAGCAGTACTTC.

The chain combines TRBV27 with TRBJ2-4; a possible D gene is TRBD2 (6 bases). V was cut by 1 base and J by 4 bases, with 17 bases left in between. Germline V gene data show CDR1 as MNHEY and CDR2 as SMNVEV (reference sequence). This CDR3 is 17 amino acids long. In DNA, the CDR3 is TGTGCCAGCAGTTTATTGGGAGTAACGGGGGAAAAAAACATTCAGTACTTC. Translated, it gives CASSLLGVTGEKNIQYF.

The sample holds one count of this clone. The rearrangement joins TRBV19 to TRBJ1-2; 8 nucleotides align to TRBD1. With V trimmed by 4 bases and J by 4 bases, 8 bases remained unmatched. The CDR3 loop spans 15 amino acids. Germline V gene lookup returns CDR1 LNHDA and CDR2 SQIVND (reference sequence). The CDR3 reads CASSTDRGRGYGYTF. The CDR3 bases are TGTGCCAGTAGTACAGACAGGGGACGCGGCTATGGCTACACCTTC.

This chain joins TRBV21-1 and TRBJ2-7; TRBD2, the table's D call, lacks a check against the DNA. TRBV21-1 is a documented pseudogene. There are 15 residues in the CDR3. The CDR3 loop reads CASTKGREGTYEQYF. The CDR3 DNA follows: TGTGCCAGCACCAAAGGGCGGGAGGGGACCTACGAGCAGTACTTC.

The chain uses TRBV28 and TRBJ1-1, with no clear D. This CDR3 has 15 amino acids. Trimming took off 1 base at V and 1 base at J, with 10 bases between the two ends. Germline V lookup: CDR1 MDHEN, CDR2 SYDVKM. CDR3 DNA sequence: TGTGCCAGCAGTTTATCGCGGGGTACGAACACTGAAGCTTTCTTT. Its protein is CASSLSRGTNTEAFF.

This clone has more than one count but fewer than ten. Additional DNA sequences in this sample encode the identical CDR3. This chain links TRBV27 with TRBJ2-7, with 10 bases that match TRBD2. The CDR3 is made up of 18 amino acids. Germline CDR1 reads MNHEY; CDR2 reads SMNVEV (reference sequence). V dropped 3 bases and J dropped 0; count of bases not matched to a gene: 11. The CDR3 DNA follows: TGTGCCAGCAGTTTCCCCGTAGCGGGAGGTCGGAGCTCCTACGAGCAGTACTTC. Its translation is CASSFPVAGGRSSYEQYF.

The chain employs TRBV6-1 and TRBJ1-6; tentatively, D is TRBD1 (5 bases). The CDR3 consists of 15 residues. Germline loops: CDR1 MNHNS, CDR2 SASEGT. V dropped 1 base and J dropped 7 bases, with 11 bases sitting between them. The CDR3 is CASSEVAGLNSPLHF. CDR3 bases: TGTGCCAGCAGTGAAGTCGCAGGGTTGAATTCACCCCTCCACTTT.

This chain's CDR3 is CASSLPTASPTYEQYF. DNA for the CDR3: TGTGCCAGCAGTCTACCGACTGCCTCCCCTACCTACGAGCAGTACTTC. The chain has TRBV27 and TRBJ2-7; no clear D. The germline gives CDR1 MNHEY, CDR2 SMNVEV (reference sequence). The CDR3 has 16 residues. Trimming left V 5 bases short and J 2 bases short, with 19 bases between.

This clone was seen a few times. CDR3 sequence: CASSQGATRRYF. The CDR3 coding sequence is TGCGCCAGCAGCCAAGGTGCAACCAGGCGGTACTTC. This chain links TRBV4-1 with TRBJ2-5; unclear D gene. The germline V gene encodes CDR1 MGHRA and CDR2 YSYEKL. V dropped 1 base and J dropped 13 bases, with 13 bases sitting between them. The CDR3 has 12 amino acids.

This clone was detected only once. CDR3 bases: TGCGCCAGCAGCCAAAGTAGGAGTTACGAGCAGTACTTC. Residues: CASSQSRSYEQYF. The rearrangement joins TRBV4-1 to TRBJ2-7; no definite D call. V was clipped by 2 bases and J by 4 bases, with 9 bases between them. Per the germline V gene, CDR1 is MGHRA and CDR2 is YSYEKL. The CDR3 extends over 13 amino acids.

The gene calls are TRBV28 and TRBJ1-5, with D perhaps matching TRBD1 (5 bases). CDR1 is MDHEN, CDR2 SYDVKM, per germline. The CDR3 totals 15 residues. V lost 3 bases and J lost 6, with 15 bases in between. Here the CDR3 reads CASSLGQGGTQPQHF. The CDR3, as DNA: TGTGCCAGCAGTTTGGGTCAGGGTGGAACTCAGCCCCAGCATTTT.

This clone appeared a single time. For the CDR3, the DNA is TGCAGCGTGGGGGACAACACCCACGAGCAGTACTTC. Amino acids: CSVGDNTHEQYF. The chain links TRBV29-1 to TRBJ2-7, with D possibly being TRBD1 (6 bases). This CDR3 is 12 amino acids long. Germline V gene sequence: CDR1 SQVTM, CDR2 ANQGSEA. Trimming pared 6 bases from V and 5 bases from J, leaving 14 bases between.

V and J are TRBV6-5 and TRBJ2-3; maybe TRBD2 (6 bases). The CDR3 runs 14 residues. V was clipped by 4 bases and J by 3 bases, with 11 bases between them. CDR1 MNHEY and CDR2 SVGAGI come from the germline V gene. CDR3 bases: TGTGCCAGCAGTTTAGCGGTGGGGACAGATACGCAGTATTTT. Translated, it gives CASSLAVGTDTQYF.

The chain links TRBV7-9 to TRBJ2-3, with D possibly being TRBD1 (5 bases). The CDR3 contains 14 residues. The V gene's germline CDR1 is SEHNR and CDR2 FQNEAQ (reference sequence). Trimming shortened V by 1 base and J by 2 bases, and 7 bases separated the two germline ends. This CDR3 is CASSLEDNTDTQYF. The CDR3 nucleotides read TGTGCCAGCAGCTTAGAGGACAACACAGATACGCAGTATTTT.

In nucleotides, the CDR3 is TGTGCCAGCAGTCCGGGTGGAGCTTTCTTT. As protein: CASSPGGAFF. The rearrangement links TRBV9 to TRBJ1-1; D remains unclear. The V gene lost 5 bases and the J gene lost 10 bases, with 9 bases spanning the gap. The CDR3 runs 10 residues. Germline V gives CDR1 SGDLS, CDR2 YYNGEE.

This clone was counted a few times. The chain is built from TRBV6-1 and TRBJ2-7; TRBD1 is a possible D gene (5 bases). The CDR3 is 15 residues long. Germline lookup yields CDR1 MNHNS and CDR2 SASEGT. V lost 0 bases to trimming and J lost 12 bases, with 21 bases between them. In DNA form, the CDR3 reads TGTGCCAGCAGTGAAGCCGCATTGGGGCAGGGTAATCTGTACTTC. Translation gives CASSEAALGQGNLYF.